The rows below give T cell receptor beta chains drawn from one sample of a study of blood T cell repertoires in COVID-19. Profiling relied on immunoSEQ multiplex PCR, and the TCRdb table lists in-frame clones only, not all of them. The sample has roughly 99,000 clones, 90% to 95% seen once; the top ten hold more than 0.9%. The sequenced material came from peripheral blood. All receptors derive from a woman in her 30s with acute or convalescent COVID-19. Both conserved end residues are part of each CDR3. A D gene is named only where the DNA matches it firmly. Not every row has a clone size; where given, it reads once, few, many or a size class.

CAMSRGTGENEQFF TGTGCCATGAGTAGAGGGACAGGGGAAAATGAGCAGTTCTTC TRBJ2-1 TRBV10-3 NA 14 TRBD1
CASSLNLRDRVNQPQHF TGTGCCAGCAGCTTAAATCTCCGGGACAGGGTTAATCAGCCCCAGCATTTT TRBJ1-5 TRBV28 NA 17 TRBD1
CASSSGTSGGVLDTQYF TGTGCCAGCAGTTCCGGGACTAGCGGGGGGGTATTAGATACGCAGTATTTT TRBJ2-3 TRBV27 NA 17 TRBD2
CASSGVGGSYEQYF TGTGCCAGCAGCGGGGTAGGGGGCTCCTACGAGCAGTACTTC TRBJ2-7 TRBV13 NA 14 NA
CASSSPGQNNSPLHF TGTGCCAGCAGCTCCCCGGGACAGAATAATTCACCCCTCCACTTT TRBJ1-6 TRBV7-9 NA 15 TRBD1
CAISESDYLSYGYTF TGTGCCATCAGTGAGTCCGACTACCTCTCTTATGGCTACACCTTC TRBJ1-2 TRBV10-3 NA 15 NA
CASSLGTGPPTPYGYTF TGCGCCAGCAGCCTCGGGACAGGGCCTCCTACGCCCTATGGCTACACCTTC TRBJ1-2 TRBV4-1 NA 17 TRBD1
CASSLRSSPTGQRETQYF TGTGCCAGCAGTTTACGTTCTTCCCCGACTGGACAGCGCGAGACCCAGTACTTC TRBJ2-5 TRBV27 NA 18 NA
CASSGNYNSPLHF TGTGCCAGTTCAGGGAACTATAATTCACCCCTCCACTTT TRBJ1-6 TRBV3-1/TRBV3-2 NA 13 NA
CASSPYEGTEAFF TGTGCCAGCAGCCCTTATGAGGGCACTGAAGCTTTCTTT TRBJ1-1 TRBV7-3 NA 13 NA
CASSVSLRQGGGELFF TGTGCCAGCAGCGTATCCCTCCGACAGGGGGGCGGGGAGCTGTTTTTT TRBJ2-2 TRBV9 NA 16 TRBD1
CASSQDPDRGGTEAFF TGCGCCAGCAGCCAAGACCCGGACAGGGGAGGGACTGAAGCTTTCTTT TRBJ1-1 TRBV4-1 NA 16 TRBD1
CASSSGLREKLFF TGTGCCAGCAGCTCGGGACTTAGGGAAAAACTGTTTTTT TRBJ1-4 TRBV28 NA 13 NA
CASSPQSGYTF TGTGCCAGCAGTCCTCAGTCTGGCTACACCTTC TRBJ1-2 TRBV28 NA 11 NA
CASSGRAVGEAFF TGTGCCAGCAGTGGCAGGGCGGTTGGGGAAGCTTTCTTT TRBJ1-1 TRBV25-1 NA 13 NA
CASSYSRGPQHF TGTGCCAGCAGTTACTCAAGGGGGCCCCAGCATTTT TRBJ1-5 TRBV6-2/TRBV6-3 NA 12 NA
CASSVGTQAGELFF TGTGCCAGCAGCGTCGGGACTCAGGCCGGGGAGCTGTTTTTT TRBJ2-2 TRBV9 NA 14 NA
CASSQGTYFEQYF TGTGCCAGCAGCCAAGGGACATACTTCGAGCAGTACTTC TRBJ2-7 TRBV3-1/TRBV3-2 NA 13 NA
CSASYGGQGNSPLHF TGCAGTGCTAGTTATGGGGGACAGGGTAATTCACCCCTCCACTTT TRBJ1-6 TRBV20-1 NA 15 TRBD1
CAISETPDRVHEQYF TGTGCCATCAGTGAGACCCCGGACAGGGTCCACGAGCAGTACTTC TRBJ2-7 TRBV10-3 once 15 TRBD1
CASSLLTTGGSSPLHF TGTGCCAGCAGCTTGCTCACTACAGGGGGCTCTTCACCCCTCCACTTT TRBJ1-6 TRBV5-6 NA 16 TRBD1
CASSLFGVGQGINEQYF TGCGCCAGCAGCTTGTTCGGGGTGGGACAGGGCATAAACGAGCAGTACTTC TRBJ2-7 TRBV5-1 NA 17 TRBD1
CASTVQGATYNEQFF TGTGCCAGTACCGTACAGGGGGCCACCTACAATGAGCAGTTCTTC TRBJ2-1 TRBV19 once 15 TRBD1
CASSSGKGGINQPQHF TGTGCCAGCAGCTCAGGAAAGGGAGGGATTAATCAGCCCCAGCATTTT TRBJ1-5 TRBV28 NA 16 NA
CASSGATGQGMEKLFF TGCGCCAGCAGCGGGGCCACGGGACAGGGGATGGAAAAACTGTTTTTT TRBJ1-4 TRBV5-1 NA 16 TRBD1
CASSQAGQGGNEQFF TGCGCCAGCAGCCAAGCCGGACAGGGGGGCAATGAGCAGTTCTTC TRBJ2-1 TRBV4-1 NA 15 TRBD1
CASRTGQGVSPLHF TGTGCCAGCAGAACGGGACAGGGTGTTTCACCCCTCCACTTT TRBJ1-6 TRBV6-5 NA 14 TRBD1
CAVSGGRSGYNEQFF TGTGCCGTCTCGGGGGGGCGTTCCGGCTACAATGAGCAGTTCTTC TRBJ2-1 TRBV19 NA 15 TRBD2
CASSVGGSMNTGELFF TGTGCCAGCAGCGTAGGAGGCAGCATGAACACCGGGGAGCTGTTTTTT TRBJ2-2 TRBV9 NA 16 NA
CASSSLRQGTYNEQFF TGTGCCAGCAGCTCCCTGCGGCAGGGAACCTACAATGAGCAGTTCTTC TRBJ2-1 TRBV7-8 NA 16 NA
CASSPDSGRTDTQYF TGTGCCAGCAGCCCCGATAGCGGGCGGACAGATACGCAGTATTTT TRBJ2-3 TRBV28 NA 15 TRBD2
CASSSRDRGQTEAFF TGTGCCAGCAGCTCGCGGGACAGGGGGCAAACTGAAGCTTTCTTT TRBJ1-1 TRBV7-8 NA 15 TRBD1
CAGRTDFGELFF TGTGCCGGCAGGACAGATTTTGGGGAGCTGTTTTTT TRBJ2-2 TRBV30 NA 12 NA
CASSQGTGREGYTF TGTGCCAGCAGTCAAGGGACAGGAAGGGAGGGCTACACCTTC TRBJ1-2 TRBV9 NA 14 TRBD1
CASVAAGGTGELFF TGTGCCAGCGTTGCAGCGGGAGGCACCGGGGAGCTGTTTTTT TRBJ2-2 TRBV3-1/TRBV3-2 NA 14 TRBD2
CASSLGVDRTNEKLFF TGTGCCAGCAGCTTGGGAGTGGACAGAACTAATGAAAAACTGTTTTTT TRBJ1-4 TRBV5-5 few 16 NA
CAWSASGPDTQYF TGTGCCTGGAGTGCTAGCGGGCCGGATACGCAGTATTTT TRBJ2-3 TRBV30 NA 13 TRBD2
CAISESQGQGRNTIYF TGTGCCATCAGTGAGTCGCAGGGACAGGGAAGAAACACCATATATTTT TRBJ1-3 TRBV10-3 NA 16 TRBD1
CASAILAANTGELFF TGTGCCAGCGCCATCTTAGCAGCGAACACCGGGGAGCTGTTTTTT TRBJ2-2 TRBV11-1 once 15 NA
CASSVAGTGEGYTF TGTGCCAGCAGCGTAGCCGGGACGGGGGAAGGCTACACCTTC TRBJ1-2 TRBV9 NA 14 NA
CASSPARGNSPLHF TGTGCCAGCAGCCCCGCACGGGGGAATTCACCCCTCCACTTT TRBJ1-6 TRBV3-1/TRBV3-2 NA 14 NA
CASSYDRQETQYF TGTGCCAGCAGCTACGACAGACAAGAGACCCAGTACTTC TRBJ2-5 TRBV7-6 NA 13 NA
CAIQGDTGELFF TGTGCAATCCAAGGAGACACCGGGGAGCTGTTTTTT TRBJ2-2 TRBV12-3/TRBV12-4 NA 12 NA
CASSLGSTGATTDTQYF TGTGCCAGCAGTTTGGGTTCAACAGGGGCTACCACAGATACGCAGTATTTT TRBJ2-3 TRBV28 NA 17 TRBD1
CASSPIAGGPYNEQFF TGTGCCAGCAGCCCCATAGCGGGAGGGCCTTACAATGAGCAGTTCTTC TRBJ2-1 TRBV7-3 NA 16 TRBD2
CASSIQVSMGNQPQHF TGTGCCAGCAGTATACAGGTTAGTATGGGCAATCAGCCCCAGCATTTT TRBJ1-5 TRBV27 NA 16 NA
CASTPYGSGGPDTQYF TGCGCCAGCACCCCCTATGGAAGCGGGGGGCCTGATACGCAGTATTTT TRBJ2-3 TRBV10-1 NA 16 TRBD2
CASSITSGTDTQYF TGTGCCAGTAGTATTACTAGCGGCACAGATACGCAGTATTTT TRBJ2-3 TRBV19 NA 14 TRBD2